Sequencing of this TCR beta chain was carried out in a study of T cell responses to AZD1222 COVID-19 vaccine. As for this clone: The sample holds other DNA sequences that translate to the same CDR3.

There are 13 residues in the CDR3. V was shortened by 3 bases and J by 0 bases, with 6 bases between the two germline ends. CDR1 and CDR2 (germline): MNHEY, SMNVEV (reference sequence). The protocol was immunoSEQ multiplex PCR, while the TCRdb copy is restricted to in-frame clones and leaves out a portion. The sample lists around 150,000 clones; 70% to 90% were seen once. Sequenced here: peripheral blood, sampled on day 0 of AZD1222 vaccination. The TCR was taken from an adult in good health. The chain carries TRBV27 and TRBJ2-7, with D hard to call. CDR3 residues: CASSLTSSYEQYF. CDR3 sequence (DNA): TGTGCCAGCAGTTTGACGAGCTCCTACGAGCAGTACTTC.